This T cell receptor beta chain was retrieved from a study of T cell responses to AZD1222 COVID-19 vaccine. Findings of the study overall: CD4 TCRs linked to vaccination spanned spike, dominating at 160-218 and 743-854. AZD1222 recipients seropositive at baseline numbered only five to seven. Clonal diversity was possibly underestimated, and white British individuals and females predominated among donors. Repertoires in all cases were sampled only once the peak T cell response had passed.

Germline V gene data show CDR1 as MNHEY and CDR2 as SVGAGI. V lost 6 bases to trimming and J lost 0 bases; unmatched junction nucleotides: 0. The CDR3 length is 14 residues. About this clone: Its specificity is not known.

Some clones are missing from TCRdb's copy, which holds only in-frame ones; the method was immunoSEQ multiplex PCR. The table lists some 120,000 clones, 87% of them singletons. The TCR originated in an adult in good health. The J gene is TRBJ1-1, the V gene TRBV6-5, with 11 bases fitting TRBD1. Material: peripheral blood, obtained on day 0 of AZD1222 vaccination. The DNA for the CDR3 is TGTGCCAGCAGGGGACAGGGGGTGAACACTGAAGCTTTCTTT. Protein sequence: CASRGQGVNTEAFF.